This is a list of T cell receptor beta chains from one sample in a study of blood T cell repertoires in COVID-19. Here immunoSEQ multiplex PCR was the method, and the copy in TCRdb shows in-frame clones only, minus some. Among 60,000 to 95,000 clones, around 91% were seen once, and the ten largest hold approximately 5%. Sequenced sample: peripheral blood. Receptors originate from a human donor in a cohort sampled during active COVID-19. CDR3s include the opening cysteine and the closing phenylalanine or tryptophan. Each record gives: V gene, clone size, D gene, J gene, CDR3 DNA, CDR3 protein. D genes are given only for firm matches. Clone size is not always given. Where it is, it says once, few, many or a class for expanded clones.

v_gene: TRBV10-2
abundance: once
d_gene: TRBD1
j_gene: TRBJ1-2
CDR3nt: TGCGCCAGTTCACAGGGGGCCAGATTTGATCCCATCTATGGCTACACCTTC
CDR3aa: CASSQGARFDPIYGYTF

v_gene: TRBV6-5
abundance: once
d_gene: .
j_gene: TRBJ2-2
CDR3nt: TGTGCCAGCATAACCCTAAGGAACACCGGGGAGCTGTTTTTT
CDR3aa: CASITLRNTGELFF

v_gene: TRBV6-2/TRBV6-3
abundance: .
d_gene: .
j_gene: TRBJ1-5
CDR3nt: TGTGCCAGCAGTTACGCAAGGAGCTTCGGTCAGCCCCAGCATTTT
CDR3aa: CASSYARSFGQPQHF

v_gene: TRBV5-4
abundance: .
d_gene: .
j_gene: TRBJ2-7
CDR3nt: TGTGCCAGCAGCAGTAGACAAGATCCCTACGAGCAGTACTTC
CDR3aa: CASSSRQDPYEQYF

v_gene: TRBV5-5
abundance: once
d_gene: TRBD1
j_gene: TRBJ2-7
CDR3nt: TGTGCCAGCAGCCTTGGGACGGGACAGATCTACGAGCAGTACTTC
CDR3aa: CASSLGTGQIYEQYF

v_gene: TRBV29-1
abundance: .
d_gene: TRBD2
j_gene: TRBJ2-7
CDR3nt: TGCAGCGTTCGAGCGGGGGGTTACGAGCAGTACTTC
CDR3aa: CSVRAGGYEQYF

v_gene: TRBV7-2
abundance: .
d_gene: TRBD2
j_gene: TRBJ2-1
CDR3nt: TGTGCCAGCAGGGGCGGACTAGCGGGGGGAAATGAGCAGTTCTTC
CDR3aa: CASRGGLAGGNEQFF

v_gene: TRBV12-5
abundance: few
d_gene: TRBD1
j_gene: TRBJ1-1
CDR3nt: TGTGCTAGTGGTTCCCGGACAGGAAATACTGAAGCTTTCTTT
CDR3aa: CASGSRTGNTEAFF

v_gene: TRBV7-9
abundance: .
d_gene: .
j_gene: TRBJ2-7
CDR3nt: TGTGCCAGCAGCTTAGTGAGCGAGCAGTACTTC
CDR3aa: CASSLVSEQYF

v_gene: TRBV7-2
abundance: .
d_gene: TRBD1
j_gene: TRBJ2-3
CDR3nt: TGTGCCAGCAGCGTCGCCCCGGGACAGGGGACAGATACGCAGTATTTT
CDR3aa: CASSVAPGQGTDTQYF

v_gene: TRBV7-8
abundance: few
d_gene: TRBD1
j_gene: TRBJ1-1
CDR3nt: TGTGCCAGCAGCCCGGAGGGACAGGCGAACACTGAAGCTTTCTTT
CDR3aa: CASSPEGQANTEAFF

v_gene: TRBV5-1
abundance: .
d_gene: .
j_gene: TRBJ2-7
CDR3nt: TGCGCCAGCAGCCCAGGGACATCTAGCGAGCAGTACTTC
CDR3aa: CASSPGTSSEQYF

v_gene: TRBV7-2
abundance: once
d_gene: TRBD1
j_gene: TRBJ2-7
CDR3nt: TGTGCCAGCAGACGAGGACAGGGAAACTACGAGCAGTACTTC
CDR3aa: CASRRGQGNYEQYF

v_gene: TRBV29-1
abundance: .
d_gene: .
j_gene: TRBJ2-5
CDR3nt: TGCAGCGTTTCGGTCAGGGAAGAGACCCAGTACTTC
CDR3aa: CSVSVREETQYF

v_gene: TRBV9
abundance: .
d_gene: .
j_gene: TRBJ2-1
CDR3nt: TGTGCCAGCAGCGTACGTCCGGGTCGTTCTAGGATATACAATGAGCAGTTCTTC
CDR3aa: CASSVRPGRSRIYNEQFF

v_gene: TRBV2
abundance: .
d_gene: .
j_gene: TRBJ2-2
CDR3nt: TGTGCCAGCAGTGAAAAACAGCTCAGGACCGGGGAGCTGTTTTTT
CDR3aa: CASSEKQLRTGELFF

v_gene: TRBV5-1
abundance: few
d_gene: TRBD1
j_gene: TRBJ2-2
CDR3nt: TGCGCCAGCAGCTTGGGGGACAGGCGGGACGCCGGGGAGCTGTTTTTT
CDR3aa: CASSLGDRRDAGELFF